This T cell receptor (beta chain) appears in the sequencing data of a study of T cells in Graves' hyperthyroidism and ophthalmopathy. J gave up 3 bases and V 1 base, and 4 bases lay outside the gene matches. Per germline, CDR1 LGHDT and CDR2 YNNKEL (reference sequence). This CDR3 is built from 16 residues. This clonotype was counted a few times. Amplification of TCR beta CDR3 regions was performed using RNA transcripts as template. TCR CDR3 regions were first amplified by RT-PCR with HTBI primers. TCRdb fed the multiplex PCR reads into MiXCR, producing one record per CDR3 protein. The table shows nearly 600,000 distinct CDR3 sequences, with approximately 15% occurring only once.

The chain couples TRBV3-1 to TRBJ2-1; the match to TRBD2 covers 9 bases. The sequence came from a woman under 30 with Graves' ophthalmopathy. The sample was blood. CDR3 amino acids: CASSQVRLADYNEQFF. Here the CDR3 DNA reads TGTGCCAGCAGCCAAGTTAGACTAGCGGACTACAATGAGCAGTTCTTC.